Presented here are 14 T cell receptor beta chains from one specimen sequenced in a study of blood T cell repertoires in COVID-19 (TCRdb year 2020). The library was prepared using the immunoSEQ multiplex PCR assay. TCRdb provides this immuneACCESS table in a form limited to in-frame rearrangements. Some clones are lacking; in checked studies, under half of them reflect an unresolved V gene, and why the rest are absent is not known. Recorded for this sample are under 200,000 clones; around 84% of them occurred a single time. The ten biggest clones cover more than 6.5% of the sample. The specimen was peripheral blood. The receptor set was obtained from an older woman with COVID-19, enrolled during active disease.

This sequence joins TRBV25-1 and TRBJ2-2; 9 bases agree with TRBD2. The germline gives CDR1 MGHDK, CDR2 SYGVNS. After removal of 3 bases from V and 5 bases from J, the junction contained 4 bases not matched to a gene. The CDR3 contains 15 residues. CDR3 residues: CASSDRLAGTGELFF. The CDR3 DNA reads TGTGCCAGCAGTGACCGCCTAGCGGGGACCGGGGAGCTGTTTTTT. The full variable domain, rest sourced from reference TRBV25-1 and TRBJ2-2, is EADIYQTPRYLVIGTGKKITLECSQTMGHDKMYWYQQDPGMELHLIHYSYGVNSTEKGDLSSESTVSRIRTEHFPLTLESARPSHTSQYLCASSDRLAGTGELFFGEGSRLTVL.

Points on this clone: The same CDR3 also results from other DNA sequences found in this sample. The rearrangement links TRBV12-3 or TRBV12-4 to TRBJ2-5, with D unclear. V was shortened by 6 bases and J by 4 bases, with 6 bases between the two germline ends. The CDR3 runs to 11 residues. The CDR3 nucleotides read TGTGCCAGCAGCCCGAGAGAGACCCAGTACTTC. This sequence encodes CASSPRETQYF.

This chain joins TRBV29-1 and TRBJ1-4, with unresolved D. Deletions cut 0 bases from V and 0 bases from J, with 11 bases between. Germline CDR1 is SQVTM and CDR2 is ANQGSEA. The CDR3 loop spans 16 amino acids. The CDR3 here is CSVEDGRPATNEKLFF. The CDR3 region has the DNA TGCAGCGTTGAAGATGGCAGGCCAGCAACTAATGAAAAACTGTTTTTT.

The chain recombines TRBV29-1 with TRBJ1-1, with TRBD1 matching over 7 bases. Germline V gene data show CDR1 as SQVTM and CDR2 as ANQGSEA. The J segment lost 5 bases and the V segment lost 3 bases, leaving 6 bases of the junction unmatched. The CDR3 is made up of 13 amino acids. Here the CDR3 reads CSVDKGAWTEAFF. The CDR3 DNA sequence: TGCAGCGTTGATAAGGGGGCGTGGACTGAAGCTTTCTTT.

This chain's CDR3 is CASSDGQGISGRYNEQFF. CDR3 DNA: TGTGCCAGCAGTGACGGACAGGGAATCTCGGGTAGATACAATGAGCAGTTCTTC. The gene calls are TRBV6-1 and TRBJ2-1; 8 bases are shared with TRBD1. The V segment lost 3 bases and the J segment 4 bases; nucleotides outside the gene matches: 14. The CDR3 is made up of 18 amino acids. Germline-derived CDR1 and CDR2 are MNHNS and SASEGT.

This chain uses TRBV6-5 with TRBJ1-1, with TRBD1 matching over 7 bases. CDR1 is MNHEY and CDR2 is SVGAGI in the germline V gene. J gave up 10 bases and V 0 bases, and 8 bases lay outside the gene matches. The CDR3 totals 14 residues. In DNA form, the CDR3 reads TGTGCCAGCAGTTACTCGACAGGGTGGGGCGTAGCTTTCTTT. Translation gives CASSYSTGWGVAFF.

The genes are TRBV30 and TRBJ1-5, with D unclear. The ends were cut back, 1 base at V and 7 bases at J, with 11 bases in the middle. The CDR3 consists of 13 residues. Germline V gives CDR1 GTSNPN, CDR2 SVGIG (reference sequence). Written as DNA, the CDR3 is TGTGCCTGGAGTGGGGCAGTAACCCAGCCCCAGCATTTT. Translation gives CAWSGAVTQPQHF.

The gene calls are TRBV19 and TRBJ1-5; unclear D gene. The CDR3 contains 13 residues. V gave up 1 base and J gave up 6 bases, with 7 bases separating them. Per the germline V gene, CDR1 is LNHDA and CDR2 is SQIVND (reference sequence). The DNA for the CDR3 is TGTGCCAGTAGTATAGGGGCAGGTCAGCCCCAGCATTTT. Residues: CASSIGAGQPQHF.

V is TRBV5-1 and J is TRBJ1-3; 8 nucleotides match TRBD1. The CDR3 covers 17 residues. Germline V gives CDR1 SGHRS, CDR2 YFSETQ. V gave up 0 bases and J gave up 4 bases; unmatched junction bases: 9. CDR3 region: CASSLGPRTGTGNTIYF. CDR3 coding DNA: TGCGCCAGCAGCTTGGGACCCCGGACAGGGACCGGAAACACCATATATTTT.

This clone was counted a single time. The V gene is TRBV24-1, the J gene TRBJ1-2, with TRBD1 identical over 7 bases. Germline lookup yields CDR1 KGHDR and CDR2 SFDVKD. CDR3 length: 13 amino acids. The V segment lost 2 bases and the J segment 6 bases; nucleotides outside the gene matches: 2. CDR3 loop: CATSDSTGNGYTF. In nucleotides, the CDR3 is TGTGCCACCAGTGATTCGACAGGGAATGGCTACACCTTC.

The chain combines TRBV19 with TRBJ2-3, with D possibly TRBD1 on 6 matching bases. The ends were cut back, 6 bases at V and 6 bases at J, with 19 bases in the middle. Looked up from germline, CDR1 is LNHDA and CDR2 is SQIVND (reference sequence). CDR3 length equals 15 residues. CDR3 amino acids: CASSNPGAQSDTQYF. CDR3 in DNA: TGTGCCAGTAGCAACCCAGGGGCTCAATCGGATACGCAGTATTTT.

The chain couples TRBV9 to TRBJ1-1, with D perhaps matching TRBD1 (5 bases). This CDR3 has 14 residues. V was pared by 4 bases and J by 8 bases, with 18 bases between. The germline CDR1 and CDR2 sequences are SGDLS and YYNGEE. DNA of the CDR3: TGTGCCAGCAGCCTTGGGACTTCTTTAGGGGAAGCTTTCTTT. This gives the protein CASSLGTSLGEAFF.

The chain has TRBV29-1 and TRBJ1-1, with no clear D. V lost 7 bases and J 0 bases, leaving 9 bases between the germline ends. The CDR3 has 12 residues. Germline V gene lookup returns CDR1 SQVTM and CDR2 ANQGSEA. The CDR3 loop reads CSALTVNTEAFF. The CDR3 nucleotides read TGCAGCGCCCTAACAGTGAACACTGAAGCTTTCTTT.

This clone turned up a few times. V gene TRBV11-3 combines with J gene TRBJ1-1; 7 bases map to TRBD1. The CDR3 is 13 residues long. J lost 1 base, V lost 5 bases, and 1 base had no gene match. Germline values: CDR1 SGHNT, CDR2 YENEEA. CDR3 region: CASSAGGNTEAFF. CDR3 nucleotides: TGTGCCAGCAGCGCAGGGGGGAACACTGAAGCTTTCTTT.